These T cell receptor beta chains were read from a single sample in a study of vaccination and CD4 T cells after COVID-19. In TCRdb, the PCR reads were re-called with MiXCR into one record per CDR3 protein. The sample has tens of thousands of distinct CDR3 sequences, under 70% seen once. No antigen has been assigned to these receptors. The material sequenced was CD4+ T cells from blood, cultured in vitro. These receptors all come from a human donor who had recovered from COVID-19. CDR3s include the opening cysteine and the closing phenylalanine or tryptophan. Fields, in order: clone size, J gene, D gene, V gene, CDR3 protein, CDR3 DNA. D genes are given only for firm matches. Part of the rows lack a size; the others show once, few, many or a class for expanded clones.

clone size: few
J gene: TRBJ1-1
D gene: .
V gene: TRBV3-1
CDR3 protein: CASSQNTEAFF
CDR3 DNA: TGTGCCAGCAGCCAGAACACTGAAGCTTTCTTT

clone size: .
J gene: TRBJ1-4
D gene: TRBD1
V gene: TRBV19
CDR3 protein: CASSTHRGTNEKLFF
CDR3 DNA: TGTGCCAGTAGTACCCACAGGGGCACTAATGAAAAACTGTTTTTT

clone size: .
J gene: TRBJ1-5
D gene: .
V gene: TRBV18
CDR3 protein: CASSPDRGGNQPQHF
CDR3 DNA: TGTGCCAGCTCACCCGACAGAGGAGGCAATCAGCCCCAGCATTTT

clone size: .
J gene: TRBJ1-4
D gene: .
V gene: TRBV27
CDR3 protein: CASSPFGQTNEKLFF
CDR3 DNA: TGTGCCAGCAGCCCCTTCGGACAGACTAATGAAAAACTGTTTTTT

clone size: few
J gene: TRBJ1-2
D gene: .
V gene: TRBV6-1
CDR3 protein: CASSEALAGLGYTF
CDR3 DNA: TGTGCCAGCAGTGAAGCGCTTGCAGGTCTCGGCTACACCTTC

clone size: .
J gene: TRBJ2-5
D gene: .
V gene: TRBV7-2
CDR3 protein: CASSQGNQETQYF
CDR3 DNA: TGTGCCAGCAGCCAAGGAAATCAAGAGACCCAGTACTTC

clone size: .
J gene: TRBJ2-7
D gene: TRBD1
V gene: TRBV6-1
CDR3 protein: CASSEGTGVKYNEQYF
CDR3 DNA: TGTGCCAGCAGTGAAGGTACAGGGGTTAAGTATAACGAGCAGTACTTC

clone size: .
J gene: TRBJ1-1
D gene: .
V gene: TRBV27
CDR3 protein: CASSTRPFIAEGSNTEAFF
CDR3 DNA: TGTGCCAGCAGTACTCGACCGTTCATTGCGGAAGGTTCAAACACTGAAGCTTTCTTT

clone size: .
J gene: TRBJ1-1
D gene: .
V gene: TRBV11-2
CDR3 protein: CASSLEIMNTEAFF
CDR3 DNA: TGTGCCAGCAGCTTAGAGATCATGAACACTGAAGCTTTCTTT

clone size: .
J gene: TRBJ1-1
D gene: .
V gene: TRBV19
CDR3 protein: CASKLQDSVVMNTEAFF
CDR3 DNA: TGTGCCAGTAAGCTTCAGGACAGTGTGGTAATGAACACTGAAGCTTTCTTT

clone size: few
J gene: TRBJ2-2
D gene: .
V gene: TRBV20-1
CDR3 protein: CSASISRRNTGELFF
CDR3 DNA: TGCAGTGCTAGTATTAGCAGGAGGAACACCGGGGAGCTGTTTTTT

clone size: .
J gene: TRBJ1-5
D gene: .
V gene: TRBV19
CDR3 protein: CASSITPVSNQPQHF
CDR3 DNA: TGTGCCAGTAGTATTACGCCCGTTAGCAATCAGCCCCAGCATTTT

clone size: .
J gene: TRBJ2-4
D gene: .
V gene: TRBV7-2
CDR3 protein: CASSLVANIQYF
CDR3 DNA: TGTGCCAGCAGCTTAGTAGCCAACATTCAGTACTTC

clone size: .
J gene: TRBJ2-7
D gene: .
V gene: TRBV11-2
CDR3 protein: CASSLDPGGIRSYEQYF
CDR3 DNA: TGTGCCAGCAGCTTAGATCCCGGCGGTATAAGGTCCTACGAGCAGTACTTC

clone size: few
J gene: TRBJ2-2
D gene: .
V gene: TRBV7-8
CDR3 protein: CASSPPFPGELFF
CDR3 DNA: TGTGCCAGCAGCCCGCCGTTCCCCGGGGAGCTGTTTTTT

clone size: .
J gene: TRBJ2-3
D gene: .
V gene: TRBV5-4
CDR3 protein: CASSLAGAGKDTQYF
CDR3 DNA: TGTGCCAGCAGCTTGGCTGGCGCAGGGAAGGATACGCAGTATTTT

clone size: .
J gene: TRBJ2-2
D gene: TRBD1
V gene: TRBV12-3/TRBV12-4
CDR3 protein: CASSRPGQGVSGELFF
CDR3 DNA: TGTGCCAGCAGCAGACCGGGACAGGGGGTGTCCGGGGAGCTGTTTTTT

clone size: .
J gene: TRBJ2-2
D gene: TRBD1
V gene: TRBV5-4
CDR3 protein: CASSLAKGADGTGELFF
CDR3 DNA: TGTGCCAGCAGCTTGGCCAAGGGGGCTGATGGCACCGGGGAGCTGTTTTTT

clone size: .
J gene: TRBJ1-6
D gene: TRBD1
V gene: TRBV27
CDR3 protein: CASSLLQGANSPLHF
CDR3 DNA: TGTGCCAGCAGTTTATTACAGGGGGCCAATTCACCCCTCCACTTT

clone size: .
J gene: TRBJ2-3
D gene: TRBD2
V gene: TRBV19
CDR3 protein: CASSTGSGGPVYTQYF
CDR3 DNA: TGTGCCAGTAGTACGGGGAGCGGGGGGCCCGTGTATACGCAGTATTTT

clone size: .
J gene: TRBJ2-7
D gene: .
V gene: TRBV27
CDR3 protein: CASRARGVHEQYF
CDR3 DNA: TGTGCCAGCAGGGCCAGGGGAGTCCACGAGCAGTACTTC

clone size: .
J gene: TRBJ2-1
D gene: TRBD2
V gene: TRBV6-2/TRBV6-3
CDR3 protein: CASSPMRQAGRVQQFF
CDR3 DNA: TGTGCCAGCAGCCCTATGAGGCAAGCGGGAAGGGTTCAGCAGTTCTTC

clone size: .
J gene: TRBJ1-3
D gene: .
V gene: TRBV6-1
CDR3 protein: CASRESGEGNTIYF
CDR3 DNA: TGTGCCAGCAGGGAGTCGGGGGAAGGAAACACCATATATTTT

clone size: few
J gene: TRBJ1-5
D gene: .
V gene: TRBV6-4
CDR3 protein: CASSVREGQPQHF
CDR3 DNA: TGTGCCAGCAGTGTGAGGGAGGGTCAGCCCCAGCATTTT

clone size: .
J gene: TRBJ2-5
D gene: .
V gene: TRBV30
CDR3 protein: CAWTRIGAGETQYF
CDR3 DNA: TGTGCCTGGACCCGGATAGGGGCTGGTGAGACCCAGTACTTC

clone size: .
J gene: TRBJ2-3
D gene: TRBD2
V gene: TRBV27
CDR3 protein: CASSPLATTSTDTQYF
CDR3 DNA: TGTGCCAGCAGCCCACTAGCGACGACCTCCACAGATACGCAGTATTTT

clone size: few
J gene: TRBJ2-7
D gene: TRBD1
V gene: TRBV15
CDR3 protein: CATSLPGQDSYEQYF
CDR3 DNA: TGTGCCACCAGCCTTCCGGGACAGGACTCCTACGAGCAGTACTTC

clone size: few
J gene: TRBJ1-2
D gene: .
V gene: TRBV11-2
CDR3 protein: CASSSGGQDGYTF
CDR3 DNA: TGTGCCAGCAGCTCGGGGGGCCAGGATGGCTACACCTTC

clone size: .
J gene: TRBJ1-5
D gene: TRBD1
V gene: TRBV7-9
CDR3 protein: CASSLGLGTGDNQPQHF
CDR3 DNA: TGTGCCAGCAGCTTAGGCCTCGGGACAGGGGACAATCAGCCCCAGCATTTT

clone size: .
J gene: TRBJ1-3
D gene: TRBD1
V gene: TRBV6-1
CDR3 protein: CASSTDRGPGNTIYF
CDR3 DNA: TGTGCCAGCAGTACGGACAGGGGGCCTGGAAACACCATATATTTT

clone size: .
J gene: TRBJ1-2
D gene: .
V gene: TRBV18
CDR3 protein: CASSPQDRDGYTF
CDR3 DNA: TGTGCCAGCTCACCACAAGACAGAGATGGCTACACCTTC

clone size: .
J gene: TRBJ2-1
D gene: .
V gene: TRBV5-4
CDR3 protein: CASSPPGGGSYNEQFF
CDR3 DNA: TGTGCCAGCAGCCCCCCAGGGGGGGGCTCCTACAATGAGCAGTTCTTC

clone size: .
J gene: TRBJ2-3
D gene: TRBD2
V gene: TRBV6-1
CDR3 protein: CASSDGGSPTDTQYF
CDR3 DNA: TGTGCCAGCAGTGATGGCGGGAGCCCCACAGATACGCAGTATTTT

clone size: .
J gene: TRBJ1-5
D gene: .
V gene: TRBV6-2/TRBV6-3
CDR3 protein: CASSYRDQPQHF
CDR3 DNA: TGTGCCAGCAGTTACCGCGATCAGCCCCAGCATTTT

clone size: few
J gene: TRBJ1-2
D gene: TRBD1
V gene: TRBV19
CDR3 protein: CASSVTGDTYGYTF
CDR3 DNA: TGTGCCAGTAGTGTTACAGGGGATACGTATGGCTACACCTTC

clone size: .
J gene: TRBJ2-3
D gene: TRBD2
V gene: TRBV2
CDR3 protein: CASSGTSPSTDTQYF
CDR3 DNA: TGTGCCAGCAGTGGGACTAGCCCTAGCACAGATACGCAGTATTTT

clone size: .
J gene: TRBJ1-2
D gene: .
V gene: TRBV5-1
CDR3 protein: CASRSRDYGYTF
CDR3 DNA: TGCGCCAGCAGATCGAGGGACTATGGCTACACCTTC

clone size: .
J gene: TRBJ2-1
D gene: .
V gene: TRBV30
CDR3 protein: CASGPQFF
CDR3 DNA: TGTGCCTCGGGACCCCAGTTCTTC

clone size: .
J gene: TRBJ1-2
D gene: TRBD1
V gene: TRBV4-3
CDR3 protein: CASSPTGGSGYTF
CDR3 DNA: TGCGCCAGCAGCCCTACAGGGGGCAGCGGCTACACCTTC

clone size: .
J gene: TRBJ2-7
D gene: TRBD1
V gene: TRBV6-1
CDR3 protein: CASREQGATEQYF
CDR3 DNA: TGTGCCAGCAGAGAACAGGGGGCCACCGAGCAGTACTTC

clone size: .
J gene: TRBJ1-2
D gene: .
V gene: TRBV6-4
CDR3 protein: CASKRTFSGDYGYTF
CDR3 DNA: TGTGCCAGCAAAAGGACCTTTTCGGGGGACTATGGCTACACCTTC

clone size: .
J gene: TRBJ2-2
D gene: .
V gene: TRBV27
CDR3 protein: CASSLRRGSTGELFF
CDR3 DNA: TGTGCCAGCAGTTTACGGAGGGGGAGCACCGGGGAGCTGTTTTTT

clone size: .
J gene: TRBJ2-3
D gene: TRBD2
V gene: TRBV20-1
CDR3 protein: CSAQQATSGGSDTQYF
CDR3 DNA: TGCAGTGCCCAGCAAGCGACTAGCGGGGGATCAGATACGCAGTATTTT

clone size: .
J gene: TRBJ2-5
D gene: .
V gene: TRBV19
CDR3 protein: CASSMERDPGVQETQYF
CDR3 DNA: TGTGCCAGTAGTATGGAGAGGGACCCGGGGGTGCAAGAGACCCAGTACTTC

clone size: .
J gene: TRBJ1-1
D gene: .
V gene: TRBV15
CDR3 protein: CATSRDRNRLNTEAFF
CDR3 DNA: TGTGCCACCAGCAGAGATCGAAACAGATTGAACACTGAAGCTTTCTTT

clone size: .
J gene: TRBJ1-5
D gene: TRBD1
V gene: TRBV19
CDR3 protein: CASSLGQVYNQPQHF
CDR3 DNA: TGTGCCAGTAGCCTGGGACAGGTGTACAATCAGCCCCAGCATTTT

clone size: .
J gene: TRBJ1-2
D gene: .
V gene: TRBV6-5
CDR3 protein: CASSYTRSYGYTF
CDR3 DNA: TGTGCCAGCAGTTACACACGGAGCTATGGCTACACCTTC

clone size: .
J gene: TRBJ1-5
D gene: .
V gene: TRBV12-5
CDR3 protein: CASGVLGGGGNQPQHF
CDR3 DNA: TGTGCTAGTGGCGTACTAGGGGGAGGTGGCAATCAGCCCCAGCATTTT

clone size: .
J gene: TRBJ2-3
D gene: .
V gene: TRBV29-1
CDR3 protein: CSVESGDTQYF
CDR3 DNA: TGCAGCGTTGAGTCAGGGGATACGCAGTATTTT

clone size: .
J gene: TRBJ1-2
D gene: .
V gene: TRBV14
CDR3 protein: CASRGAGQASYGYTF
CDR3 DNA: TGTGCCAGCAGAGGGGCTGGCCAGGCGAGCTATGGCTACACCTTC

clone size: .
J gene: TRBJ2-1
D gene: .
V gene: TRBV6-1
CDR3 protein: CASSDLRHVDEQFF
CDR3 DNA: TGTGCCAGCAGTGACCTCCGCCATGTCGATGAGCAGTTCTTC

clone size: .
J gene: TRBJ1-3
D gene: TRBD1
V gene: TRBV7-2
CDR3 protein: CASSKGRTGVGTIYF
CDR3 DNA: TGTGCCAGCAGCAAAGGTCGGACAGGGGTTGGCACCATATATTTT

clone size: few
J gene: TRBJ2-1
D gene: TRBD2
V gene: TRBV15
CDR3 protein: CATSRASGGLAAVGSYNEQFF
CDR3 DNA: TGTGCCACCAGCAGAGCCTCCGGCGGACTAGCGGCCGTTGGCTCCTACAATGAGCAGTTCTTC

clone size: .
J gene: TRBJ2-7
D gene: TRBD2
V gene: TRBV20-1
CDR3 protein: CSALSGTYEQYF
CDR3 DNA: TGCAGTGCTCTTAGCGGGACCTACGAGCAGTACTTC

clone size: few
J gene: TRBJ1-6
D gene: .
V gene: TRBV27
CDR3 protein: CASSLQIYNSPLHF
CDR3 DNA: TGTGCCAGCAGTTTACAGATCTATAATTCACCCCTCCACTTT